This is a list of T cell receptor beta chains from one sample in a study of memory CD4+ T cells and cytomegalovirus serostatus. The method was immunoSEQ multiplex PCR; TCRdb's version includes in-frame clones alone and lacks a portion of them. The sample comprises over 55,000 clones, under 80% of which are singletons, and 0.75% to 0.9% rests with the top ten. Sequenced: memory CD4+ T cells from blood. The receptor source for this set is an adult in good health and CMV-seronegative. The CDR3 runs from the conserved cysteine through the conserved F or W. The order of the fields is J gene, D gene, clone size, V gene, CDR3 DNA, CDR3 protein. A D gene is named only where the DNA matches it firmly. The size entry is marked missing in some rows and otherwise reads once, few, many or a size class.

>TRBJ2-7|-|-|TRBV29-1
TGCAGCGCCCGGCGGTCTAGCAACGAGCAGTACTTC
CSARRSSNEQYF
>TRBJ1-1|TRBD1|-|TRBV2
TGTGCCAGCAGTGAGGGGACAGGAGTGGCTGAAGCTTTCTTT
CASSEGTGVAEAFF
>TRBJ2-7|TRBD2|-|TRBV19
TGTGCCACTAGGACTAGCGGGACCTACGAGCAGTACTTC
CATRTSGTYEQYF
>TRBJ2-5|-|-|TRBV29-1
TGCAGCGGGGCCGGGACGCGGAACCAAGAGACCCAGTACTTC
CSGAGTRNQETQYF
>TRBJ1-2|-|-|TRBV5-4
TGTGCCAGCAGCCCCCCCGGTGACAGAAACTATGGCTACACCTTC
CASSPPGDRNYGYTF
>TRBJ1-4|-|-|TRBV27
TGTGCCAGCAGTTTGAGAGGGCGGGGTTCGGGTGAAAAACTGTTTTTT
CASSLRGRGSGEKLFF
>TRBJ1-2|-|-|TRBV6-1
TGTGCCAGCAAGGGGGGCCTGGGCTATGGCTACACCTTC
CASKGGLGYGYTF
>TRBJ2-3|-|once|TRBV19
TGTGCCAGTAGTATAGATCAAGGCGTGGATACGCAGTATTTT
CASSIDQGVDTQYF
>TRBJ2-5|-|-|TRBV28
TGTGCCAGCAGCAGCGAGACCCAGTACTTC
CASSSETQYF
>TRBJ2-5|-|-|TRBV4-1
TGCGCCAGCAGCCACCCCACTAGGAAAGAGACCCAGTACTTC
CASSHPTRKETQYF